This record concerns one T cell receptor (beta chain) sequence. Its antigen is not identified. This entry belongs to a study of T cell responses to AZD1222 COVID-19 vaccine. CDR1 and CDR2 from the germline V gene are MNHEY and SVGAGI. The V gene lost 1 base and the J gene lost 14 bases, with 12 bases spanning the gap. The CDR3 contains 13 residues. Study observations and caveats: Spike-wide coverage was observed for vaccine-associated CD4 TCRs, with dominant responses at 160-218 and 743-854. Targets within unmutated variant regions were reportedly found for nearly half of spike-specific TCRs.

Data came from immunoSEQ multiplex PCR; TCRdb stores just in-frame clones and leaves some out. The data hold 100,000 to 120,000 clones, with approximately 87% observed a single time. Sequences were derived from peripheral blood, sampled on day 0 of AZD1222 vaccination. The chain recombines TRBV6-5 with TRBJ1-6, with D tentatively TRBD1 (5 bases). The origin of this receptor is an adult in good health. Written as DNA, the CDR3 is TGTGCCAGCAGTTACTTAGGGGCCGAGACCCTCCACTTT. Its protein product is CASSYLGAETLHF.